Following are 8 T cell receptor beta chains from one sample sequenced in a study of blood T cell repertoires in COVID-19. Using immunoSEQ multiplex PCR, the repertoire was profiled, and TCRdb retains in-frame clones only, with some absent. The table includes some 700,000 clones, 90% detected once. The sequenced sample was peripheral blood. All receptors come from a woman aged 18-29 years with acute or convalescent COVID-19.

The chain employs TRBV15 and TRBJ2-1, with 7 bases matching TRBD1. V trimming: 8 bases; J trimming: 8 bases; junction bases outside the gene matches: 12. CDR3 length equals 14 residues. Germline V gives CDR1 LNHNV, CDR2 YYDKDF (reference sequence). The CDR3 spells CATRPTGYGDEQFF. CDR3 coding DNA: TGTGCCACCCGTCCGACAGGGTATGGCGATGAGCAGTTCTTC.

J is TRBJ1-1 and V is TRBV5-1; D is perhaps TRBD1 (5 bases). CDR1 and CDR2 from the germline V gene are SGHRS and YFSETQ. This CDR3 comprises 14 residues. The ends were cut back, 0 bases at V and 5 bases at J, with 11 bases in the middle. The CDR3 DNA reads TGCGCCAGCAGCTTGGCCAAGGGGCCAACTGAAGCTTTCTTT. This gives the protein CASSLAKGPTEAFF. The entire variable domain, with the rest obtained from reference TRBV5-1 and TRBJ1-1, is as follows: KAGVTQTPRYLIKTRGQQVTLSCSPISGHRSVSWYQQTPGQGLQFLFEYFSETQRNKGNFPGRFSGRQFSNSRSEMNVSTLELGDSALYLCASSLAKGPTEAFFGQGTRLTVV.

The V and J genes are TRBV7-9 and TRBJ1-1; TRBD1 aligns across 10 bases. CDR1 and CDR2 (germline): SEHNR, FQNEAQ (reference sequence). After removal of 2 bases from V and 1 base from J, the junction contained 13 bases not matched to a gene. The CDR3 totals 19 residues. The CDR3 nucleotides read TGTGCCAGCAGCTTATTCCCGTCGCCGGGACAGGGGTCGAACACTGAAGCTTTCTTT. It specifies CASSLFPSPGQGSNTEAFF.

On this clone: The junction departs from germline at one end; a sequencing error may be responsible. The genes are TRBV3-1 (or the pseudogene TRBV3-2) and TRBJ1-1; D ambiguous. Germline assignment: CDR1 LGHDT and CDR2 YNNKEL (reference sequence). This CDR3 is built from 17 residues. This CDR3 reads CASSPNPTRPENTKAFF. CDR3 bases: TGTGCCAGCAGCCCCAATCCGACCCGCCCTGAGAACACTAAAGCTTTCTTT.

The chain links TRBV19 to TRBJ2-3; no reliable D call. Germline V gives CDR1 LNHDA, CDR2 SQIVND (reference sequence). CDR3 length equals 13 residues. V was shortened by 7 bases and J by 5 bases, with 13 bases between the two germline ends. CDR3 in DNA: TGTGCCAGTACCCACCCACAAGAAGATACGCAGTATTTT. Protein sequence: CASTHPQEDTQYF.

The chain recombines TRBV5-1 with TRBJ2-3; 7 bases agree with TRBD2. CDR1 is SGHRS and CDR2 is YFSETQ in the germline V gene. The CDR3 spans 16 residues. V lost 4 bases, J lost 3 bases, and 11 bases stayed unmatched. CDR3 amino acids: CASSRSAGVWTDTQYF. The CDR3 DNA sequence: TGCGCCAGCAGCCGCTCTGCGGGGGTATGGACAGATACGCAGTATTTT.

This clone has just a few counts. The chain is built from TRBV6-2 or TRBV6-3 and TRBJ1-5, with TRBD1 matching over 8 bases. Germline V gives CDR1 MNHEY, CDR2 SVGEGT. CDR3 size: 17 residues. V was pared by 2 bases and J by 3 bases, with 9 bases of the junction left unmatched. The chain's CDR3 is CASSYLPGTGYNQPQHF. Written as DNA, the CDR3 is TGTGCCAGCAGTTACCTTCCCGGGACAGGCTACAATCAGCCCCAGCATTTT.

The rearrangement uses TRBV28 and TRBJ2-5; tentatively, D is TRBD1 (6 bases). Trimming shortened V by 4 bases and J by 1 base, and 19 bases separated the two germline ends. The CDR3 totals 17 residues. The germline V gene has CDR1 MDHEN and CDR2 SYDVKM. In nucleotides, the CDR3 is TGTGCCAGCAGTTCGCTCACAGGGAAAAATGGCCAAGAGACCCAGTACTTC. As protein: CASSSLTGKNGQETQYF. The variable domain in full, completed from reference TRBV28 and TRBJ2-5, reads DVKVTQSSRYLVKRTGEKVFLECVQDMDHENMFWYRQDPGLGLRLIYFSYDVKMKEKGDIPEGYSVSREKKERFSLILESASTNQTSMYLCASSSLTGKNGQETQYFGPGTRLLVL.